These T cell receptor beta chains were read from a single sample in a study of control samples from healthy donors and cancer patients. TCRdb keeps only in-frame clones here, not all; method: immunoSEQ multiplex PCR. Here the sample spans about 92,000 clones, almost 85% being singletons. Sequences were obtained from blood. The receptors here all came from a woman aged 55-69 years in good health. Both conserved end residues are part of each CDR3. The order of the fields is D gene, clone size, V gene, J gene, CDR3 DNA, CDR3 protein. The D gene is left open where the match is weak. Only some rows state a clone size, as once, few, many or a class for expanded clones.

TRBD1	-	TRBV7-9	TRBJ2-2	TGTGCCAGCAGACACAGGGGGCAGAGCACCGGGGAGCTGTTTTTT	CASRHRGQSTGELFF
-	-	TRBV19	TRBJ1-5	TGTGCCAGTAGTATGTTCGGAGATCAGCCCCAGCATTTT	CASSMFGDQPQHF
TRBD1	-	TRBV28	TRBJ2-5	TGTGCCAGCAGCATACTTGGGACAGGAGTTCAAGAGACCCAGTACTTC	CASSILGTGVQETQYF
TRBD1	-	TRBV2	TRBJ2-4	TGTGCCAGCAGTGGGATAACAGGGGTTCTAGCCAAAAACATTCAGTACTTC	CASSGITGVLAKNIQYF
-	once	TRBV6-5	TRBJ1-2	TGTGCCAGCAGTTACTCTTACCGAGGATCGGATGGCTACACCTTC	CASSYSYRGSDGYTF
-	-	TRBV12-3/TRBV12-4	TRBJ1-2	TGTGCCAGCAGTTTATTAAACTATGGCTACACCTTC	CASSLLNYGYTF
-	once	TRBV2	TRBJ1-2	TGTGCCAGCAGTAGAGACGGTTATACACCCTATGGCTACACCTTC	CASSRDGYTPYGYTF
TRBD1	-	TRBV27	TRBJ1-5	TGTGCCAGCAGTCGATCGGGACAGGCGGCTGTCCCTCGGTCCCAGCATTTT	CASSRSGQAAVPRSQHF
TRBD1	-	TRBV5-1	TRBJ1-1	TGCGCCAGCAGCTCCCGACAGGGGCGAACTGAAGCTTTCTTT	CASSSRQGRTEAFF
-	-	TRBV6-5	TRBJ1-4	TGTGCCAGCAGAGTAGGGGACCGACTGTTTTTT	CASRVGDRLFF
-	-	TRBV5-5	TRBJ1-2	TGTGCCAGCAGCCAAAGACAGGACTATGGCTACACCTTC	CASSQRQDYGYTF
-	-	TRBV29-1	TRBJ1-2	TGCAGCGTACAAACAGGGAATAGGAATGGCTACACCTTC	CSVQTGNRNGYTF
-	-	TRBV2	TRBJ1-4	TGTGCCAGCAGTGCAAGTTTTGGGACGGAAAAACTGTTTTTT	CASSASFGTEKLFF
TRBD2	-	TRBV5-6	TRBJ2-3	TGTGCCAGCAGCTTCGCTAGCGGGGGACGCACAGATACGCAGTATTTT	CASSFASGGRTDTQYF
-	-	TRBV6-5	TRBJ1-2	TGTGCCAGCAGTTCTGACAGGAGGAGTGGCTACACCTTC	CASSSDRRSGYTF
-	-	TRBV21-1	TRBJ1-5	TGTGCCAGCAGCAATCGGACAGGGTGGAGCAATCAGCCCCAGCATTTT	CASSNRTGWSNQPQHF
-	once	TRBV7-2	TRBJ1-4	TGTGCCAGCAGCTTAGTAGGGGCGGCGGGTGAAAAACTGTTTTTT	CASSLVGAAGEKLFF
-	-	TRBV4-3	TRBJ2-3	TGCGCCAGCAGCCAAGAGGTGGCACAGTCTAGCACAGATACGCAGTATTTT	CASSQEVAQSSTDTQYF
-	-	TRBV4-1	TRBJ1-1	TGCGCCAGCAGCCAGAAAAGGACAGCTACCCTGAACACTGAAGCTTTCTTT	CASSQKRTATLNTEAFF
-	once	TRBV25-1	TRBJ2-7	TGTGCCAGCAGTAAAACGGGGGGCGCGTACGAGCAGTACTTC	CASSKTGGAYEQYF
-	-	TRBV18	TRBJ2-1	TGTGCCAGCTCACCCGTCGGGTCCTACAATGAGCAGTTCTTC	CASSPVGSYNEQFF
TRBD1	-	TRBV5-1	TRBJ1-4	TGCGCCAGCAGCTATGGGGGACAGGGGACTCCCCAAGAAAAACTGTTTTTT	CASSYGGQGTPQEKLFF
TRBD2	medium-sized	TRBV7-2	TRBJ2-7	TGTGCCAGCAGCCCCCCGGGACTAGCGGGGACCTACGAGCAGTACTTC	CASSPPGLAGTYEQYF
-	-	TRBV11-2	TRBJ1-1	TGTGCCAGCAGCTTAGGGGCCACTGAAGCTTTCTTT	CASSLGATEAFF
TRBD1	-	TRBV7-2	TRBJ1-5	TGTGCCAGCAGCACCGGGACAGGGGGCAACAATCAGCCCCAGCATTTT	CASSTGTGGNNQPQHF
-	once	TRBV6-1	TRBJ2-7	TGTGCCAGCAGTGAAGCATTCAGACAGGCCACCCTCGAGCAGTACTTC	CASSEAFRQATLEQYF
-	-	TRBV7-9	TRBJ1-2	TGTGCCAGCAGCTCCACCCGGTACTATGGCTACACCTTC	CASSSTRYYGYTF
-	-	TRBV19	TRBJ1-1	TGTGCCAGTAGTATAGATCAAGCGAGAACTGAAGCTTTCTTT	CASSIDQARTEAFF
TRBD1	-	TRBV6-5	TRBJ1-2	TGTGCCAGCAGTCCGAACAGGGGAACAAACTATGGCTACACCTTC	CASSPNRGTNYGYTF
-	-	TRBV5-1	TRBJ1-6	TGCGCCAGCAGCTCCGGACAGAATAATTCACCCCTCCACTTT	CASSSGQNNSPLHF
TRBD1	few	TRBV29-1	TRBJ1-2	TGCAGCGCTTGGACAGGGTCGGATAACTATGGCTACACCTTC	CSAWTGSDNYGYTF
-	-	TRBV19	TRBJ1-3	TGTGCCAGTAGTAAAACAGGCTCTGGAAACACCATATATTTT	CASSKTGSGNTIYF
-	-	TRBV6-5	TRBJ1-3	TGTGCCAGCAGCGGGGCGCACGGAAACACCATATATTTT	CASSGAHGNTIYF
TRBD2	-	TRBV7-9	TRBJ2-2	TGTGCCAGCAGCTTGCTTGGCGGGAGGACCTACACCGGGGAGCTGTTTTTT	CASSLLGGRTYTGELFF
-	-	TRBV21-1	TRBJ1-5	TGTGCCAGCAGCAAAAGGAAGGGAAGGATAGATCAGCCCCAGCATTTT	CASSKRKGRIDQPQHF
-	-	TRBV7-2	TRBJ1-4	TGTGCCAGCAGCTTAAGTTTGTCGTTCAATAGCGAAAAACTGTTTTTT	CASSLSLSFNSEKLFF
-	-	TRBV6-5	TRBJ1-1	TGTGCCAGCAGTTACTCGGTGAAGACAGCCTTGGAAGCTTTCTTT	CASSYSVKTALEAFF
-	-	TRBV5-1	TRBJ2-2	TGCGCCAGCAGCTTGGAGAACCTCAACACCGGGGAGCTGTTTTTT	CASSLENLNTGELFF
-	-	TRBV11-2	TRBJ2-4	TGTGCCAGCAGCTTAGAGCCGGGGAGGGCCAAAAACATTCAGTACTTC	CASSLEPGRAKNIQYF
-	once	TRBV10-2	TRBJ1-2	TGCGCCAGCAGCCTTGTCCCTGAGGGAAACTATGGCTACACCTTC	CASSLVPEGNYGYTF
-	-	TRBV18	TRBJ1-2	TGTGCCAGCTCACCCCCCGCGGGTTCCTATGGCTACACCTTC	CASSPPAGSYGYTF
-	-	TRBV7-9	TRBJ2-6	TGTGCCAGCAGTCCTTCAGGGGACTTTCCCAGCTCTGGGGCCAACGTCCTGACTTTC	CASSPSGDFPSSGANVLTF
-	once	TRBV6-5	TRBJ2-1	TGTGCCAGCAGTTACTCTTCCAGTGGGCACAATGAGCAGTTCTTC	CASSYSSSGHNEQFF
-	-	TRBV29-1	TRBJ2-2	TGCAGCGTCTCGGGGGCAGGGAAAAACACCGGGGAGCTGTTTTTT	CSVSGAGKNTGELFF